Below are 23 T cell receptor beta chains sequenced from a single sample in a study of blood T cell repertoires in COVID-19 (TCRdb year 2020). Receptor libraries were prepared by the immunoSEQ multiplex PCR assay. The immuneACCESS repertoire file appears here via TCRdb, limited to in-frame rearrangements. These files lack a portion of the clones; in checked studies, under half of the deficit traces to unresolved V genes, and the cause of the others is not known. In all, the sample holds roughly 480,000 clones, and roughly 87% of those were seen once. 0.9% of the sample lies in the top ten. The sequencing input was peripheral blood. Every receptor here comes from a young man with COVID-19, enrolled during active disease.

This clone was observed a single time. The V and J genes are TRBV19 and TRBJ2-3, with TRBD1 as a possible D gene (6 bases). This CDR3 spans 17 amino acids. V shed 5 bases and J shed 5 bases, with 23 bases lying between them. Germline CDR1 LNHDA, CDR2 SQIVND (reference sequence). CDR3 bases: TGTGCCAGTAGTTCCTCAGCTACAGGGACCCTAGGAGATACGCAGTATTTT. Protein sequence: CASSSSATGTLGDTQYF.

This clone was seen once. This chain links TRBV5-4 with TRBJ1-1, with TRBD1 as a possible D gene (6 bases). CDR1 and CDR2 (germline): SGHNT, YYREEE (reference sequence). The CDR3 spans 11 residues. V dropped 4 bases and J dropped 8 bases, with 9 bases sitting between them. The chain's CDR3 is CASSIGQEAFF. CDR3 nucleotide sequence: TGTGCCAGCAGCATCGGACAGGAAGCTTTCTTT.

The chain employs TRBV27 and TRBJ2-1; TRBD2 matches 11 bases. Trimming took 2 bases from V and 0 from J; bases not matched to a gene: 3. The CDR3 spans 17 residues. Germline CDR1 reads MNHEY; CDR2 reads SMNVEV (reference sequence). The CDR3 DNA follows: TGTGCCAGCAGTTTACCTACTAGCGGGAGCTCCTACAATGAGCAGTTCTTC. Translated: CASSLPTSGSSYNEQFF.

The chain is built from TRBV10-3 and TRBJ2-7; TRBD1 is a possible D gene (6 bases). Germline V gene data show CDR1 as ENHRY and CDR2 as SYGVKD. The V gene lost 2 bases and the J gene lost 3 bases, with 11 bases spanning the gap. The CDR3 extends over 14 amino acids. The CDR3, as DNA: TGTGCCATCAGTGAGGGGGGCAGATTCTACGAGCAGTACTTC. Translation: CAISEGGRFYEQYF.

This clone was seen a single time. CDR3 residues: CASSENMAGITEAFF. In DNA, the CDR3 is TGTGCCAGCAGTGAAAATATGGCAGGGATCACTGAAGCTTTCTTT. The V call is TRBV6-1, the J call TRBJ1-1; D perhaps matches TRBD1 (5 bases). V lost 2 bases and J lost 4, with 14 bases in between. CDR1 and CDR2 from the germline V gene are MNHNS and SASEGT. The CDR3 sequence is 15 residues long.

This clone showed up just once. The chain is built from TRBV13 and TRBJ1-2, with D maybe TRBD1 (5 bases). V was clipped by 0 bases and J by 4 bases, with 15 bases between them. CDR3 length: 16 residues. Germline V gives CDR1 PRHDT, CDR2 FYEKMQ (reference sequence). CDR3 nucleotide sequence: TGTGCCAGCAGCTTAGGACTTACAGGCCCCATCTATGGCTACACCTTC. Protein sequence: CASSLGLTGPIYGYTF.

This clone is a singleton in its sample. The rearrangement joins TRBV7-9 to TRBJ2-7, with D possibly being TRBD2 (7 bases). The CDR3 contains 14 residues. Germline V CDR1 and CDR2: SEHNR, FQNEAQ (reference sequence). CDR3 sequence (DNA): TGTGTAGGGGGGGATAGAATTTTACCCTACGAGCAGTACTTC. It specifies CVGGDRILPYEQYF.

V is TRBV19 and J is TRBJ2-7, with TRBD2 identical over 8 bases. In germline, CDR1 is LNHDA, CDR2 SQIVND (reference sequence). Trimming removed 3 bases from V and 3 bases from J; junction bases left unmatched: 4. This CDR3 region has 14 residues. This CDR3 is CASSISGEFYEQYF. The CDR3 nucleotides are TGTGCCAGTAGTATTAGCGGGGAGTTCTACGAGCAGTACTTC.

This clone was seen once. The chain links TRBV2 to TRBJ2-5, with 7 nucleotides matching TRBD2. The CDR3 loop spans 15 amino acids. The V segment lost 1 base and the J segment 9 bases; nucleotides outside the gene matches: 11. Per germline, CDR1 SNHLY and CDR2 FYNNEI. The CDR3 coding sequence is TGTGCCAGCAGTGAAGGGTACGGGTCCCGGGGGGCCCAGTACTTC. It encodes CASSEGYGSRGAQYF.

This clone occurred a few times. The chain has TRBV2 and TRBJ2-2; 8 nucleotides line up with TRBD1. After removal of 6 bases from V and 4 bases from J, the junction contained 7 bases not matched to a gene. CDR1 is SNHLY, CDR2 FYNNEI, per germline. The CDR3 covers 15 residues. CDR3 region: CASREAGGSTGELFF. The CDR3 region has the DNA TGTGCCAGCAGAGAGGCAGGGGGCAGCACCGGGGAGCTGTTTTTT.

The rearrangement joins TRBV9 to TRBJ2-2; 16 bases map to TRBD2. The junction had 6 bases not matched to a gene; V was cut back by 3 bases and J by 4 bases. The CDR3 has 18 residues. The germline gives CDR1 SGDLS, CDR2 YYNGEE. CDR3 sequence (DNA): TGTGCCAGCAGCGCGGGACTAGCGGGAGGGCCTGCCACCGGGGAGCTGTTTTTT. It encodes CASSAGLAGGPATGELFF.

This CDR3 is CASSWSGGAGYNEQFF. DNA for the CDR3: TGTGCCAGCAGCTGGAGCGGGGGGGCCGGCTACAATGAGCAGTTCTTC. The chain links TRBV7-8 to TRBJ2-1, with 10 bases matching TRBD2. Germline V CDR1 and CDR2: SGHVS, FQNEAQ. This CDR3 comprises 16 residues. The V and J ends lost 4 bases and 3 bases, in that order; junction bases with no gene match: 6.

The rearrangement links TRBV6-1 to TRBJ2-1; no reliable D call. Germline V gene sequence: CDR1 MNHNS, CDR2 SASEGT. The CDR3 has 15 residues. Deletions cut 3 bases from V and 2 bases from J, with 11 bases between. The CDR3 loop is CASSDVRMPYNEQFF. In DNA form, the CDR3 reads TGTGCCAGCAGTGATGTGCGGATGCCCTACAATGAGCAGTTCTTC.

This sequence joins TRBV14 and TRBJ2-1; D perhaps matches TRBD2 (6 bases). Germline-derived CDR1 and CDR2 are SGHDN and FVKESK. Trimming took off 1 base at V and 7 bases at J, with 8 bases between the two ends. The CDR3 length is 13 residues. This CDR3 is CASSQVSGNEQFF. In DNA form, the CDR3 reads TGTGCCAGCAGCCAAGTGAGCGGGAATGAGCAGTTCTTC.

The CDR3 reads CASSPRLEGLADTQYF. DNA for the CDR3: TGTGCCAGCTCACCACGCCTTGAGGGACTAGCGGATACGCAGTATTTT. The chain recombines TRBV18 with TRBJ2-3; 10 bases map to TRBD2. CDR1 and CDR2 from the germline V gene are KGHSH and LQKENI. V dropped 1 base and J dropped 6; count of bases not matched to a gene: 7. The CDR3 spans 16 residues.

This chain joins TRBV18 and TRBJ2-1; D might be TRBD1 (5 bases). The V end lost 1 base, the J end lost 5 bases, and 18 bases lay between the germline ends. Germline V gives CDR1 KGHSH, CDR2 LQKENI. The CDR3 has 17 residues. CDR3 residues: CASSPRNTGGENNEQFF. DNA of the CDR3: TGTGCCAGCTCACCACGAAACACAGGTGGAGAGAACAATGAGCAGTTCTTC.

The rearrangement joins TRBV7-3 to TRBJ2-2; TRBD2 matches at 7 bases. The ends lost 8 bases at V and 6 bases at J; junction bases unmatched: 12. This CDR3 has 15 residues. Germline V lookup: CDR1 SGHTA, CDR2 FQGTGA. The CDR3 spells CASAGAAGPSGELFF. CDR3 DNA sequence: TGTGCCAGCGCGGGTGCAGCGGGGCCTTCCGGGGAGCTGTTTTTT.

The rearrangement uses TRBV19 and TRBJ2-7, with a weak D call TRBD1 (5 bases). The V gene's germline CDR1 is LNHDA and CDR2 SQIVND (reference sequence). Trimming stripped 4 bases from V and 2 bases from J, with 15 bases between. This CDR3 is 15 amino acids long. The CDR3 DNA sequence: TGTGCCAGTAGTACTCGACAAAAGGGGCCCTACGAGCAGTACTTC. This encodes CASSTRQKGPYEQYF. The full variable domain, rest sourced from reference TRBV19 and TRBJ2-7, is DGGITQSPKYLFRKEGQNVTLSCEQNLNHDAMYWYRQDPGQGLRLIYYSQIVNDFQKGDIAEGYSVSREKKESFPLTVTSAQKNPTAFYLCASSTRQKGPYEQYFGPGTRLTVT.

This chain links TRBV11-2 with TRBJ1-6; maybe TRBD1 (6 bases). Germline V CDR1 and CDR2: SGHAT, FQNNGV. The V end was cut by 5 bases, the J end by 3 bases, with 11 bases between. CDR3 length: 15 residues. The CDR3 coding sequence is TGTGCCAGCAGCACCCAGGGGCTCTATAATTCACCCCTCCACTTT. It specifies CASSTQGLYNSPLHF.

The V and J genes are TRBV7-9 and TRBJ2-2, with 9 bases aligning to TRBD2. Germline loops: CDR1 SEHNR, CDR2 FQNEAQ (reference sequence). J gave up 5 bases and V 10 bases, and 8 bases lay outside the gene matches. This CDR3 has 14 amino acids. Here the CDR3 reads CATQGLAATGELFF. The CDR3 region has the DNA TGTGCCACTCAGGGACTAGCAGCTACCGGGGAGCTGTTTTTT.

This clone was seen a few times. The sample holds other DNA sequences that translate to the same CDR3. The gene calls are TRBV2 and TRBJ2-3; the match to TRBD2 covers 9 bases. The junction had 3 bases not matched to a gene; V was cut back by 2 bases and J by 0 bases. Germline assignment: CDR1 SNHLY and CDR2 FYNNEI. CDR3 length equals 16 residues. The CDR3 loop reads CASSENAGGSTDTQYF. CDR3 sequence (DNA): TGTGCCAGCAGTGAAAATGCGGGGGGGAGCACAGATACGCAGTATTTT.

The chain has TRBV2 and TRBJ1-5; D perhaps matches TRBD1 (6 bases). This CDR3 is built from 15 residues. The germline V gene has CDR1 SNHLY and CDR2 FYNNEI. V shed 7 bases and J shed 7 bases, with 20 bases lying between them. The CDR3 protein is CASTKLGGGGQPQHF. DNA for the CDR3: TGTGCCAGCACAAAGCTGGGGGGCGGGGGGCAGCCCCAGCATTTT. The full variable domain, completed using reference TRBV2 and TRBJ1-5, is EPEVTQTPSHQVTQMGQEVILRCVPISNHLYFYWYRQILGQKVEFLVSFYNNEISEKSEIFDDQFSVERPDGSNFTLKIRSTKLEDSAMYFCASTKLGGGGQPQHFGDGTRLSIL.

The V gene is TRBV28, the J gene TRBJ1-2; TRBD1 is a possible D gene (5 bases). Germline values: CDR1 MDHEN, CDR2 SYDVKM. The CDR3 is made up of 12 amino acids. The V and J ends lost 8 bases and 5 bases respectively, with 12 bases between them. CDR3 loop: CASLGGGYGYTF. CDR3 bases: TGTGCCAGCCTGGGGGGAGGATATGGCTACACCTTC.